This T cell receptor (beta chain) was recorded in a study of blood T cell repertoires in COVID-19. TCRdb keeps only in-frame clones here, not all; method: immunoSEQ multiplex PCR. There are approximately 72,000 clones in the sample; roughly 84% occur only once, and 7.5% to 9% lies in the top ten. The CDR3 covers 14 residues. Germline assignment: CDR1 SGHAT and CDR2 FQNNGV. J gave up 5 bases and V 4 bases, and 8 bases lay outside the gene matches. The source is a man between 45 and 60 years old with active COVID-19. The V and J genes are TRBV11-2 and TRBJ2-7; 7 bases match TRBD2. Sequenced input: peripheral blood. As DNA, the CDR3 is TGTGCCAGCAGCTCCCTCGCGGGGACTAACGAGCAGTACTTC. Translation: CASSSLAGTNEQYF.